This T cell receptor (beta chain) was sequenced during a study of OX40 agonist ivuxolimab in advanced cancers. Study at large: Among those treated, three patients had partial responses, one with hepatocellular carcinoma and two with cutaneous melanoma.

The method was immunoSEQ multiplex PCR; TCRdb's version includes in-frame clones alone and lacks a portion of them. The sample carries approximately 50,000 clones, approximately 91% recorded once. Sampled blood was obtained at baseline, cycle 4 day 1, and cycle 7 day 1. Germline-derived CDR1 and CDR2 are SNHLY and FYNNEI. Losses at the gene ends were 10 bases for V and 6 bases for J; bases not matched to a gene: 10. There are 15 residues in the CDR3. The rearrangement uses TRBV2 and TRBJ2-2, with TRBD2 identical over 11 bases. This TCR came from an adult with an advanced solid tumor such as melanoma, head and neck, liver or kidney cancer. The input for sequencing was CD4+ or CD8+ T cells sorted from blood, taken in a trial of the OX40 agonist ivuxolimab. The CDR3 sequence is CATGQLAGVPGELFF. The CDR3 DNA reads TGTGCCACCGGCCAACTAGCGGGAGTCCCCGGGGAGCTGTTTTTT.